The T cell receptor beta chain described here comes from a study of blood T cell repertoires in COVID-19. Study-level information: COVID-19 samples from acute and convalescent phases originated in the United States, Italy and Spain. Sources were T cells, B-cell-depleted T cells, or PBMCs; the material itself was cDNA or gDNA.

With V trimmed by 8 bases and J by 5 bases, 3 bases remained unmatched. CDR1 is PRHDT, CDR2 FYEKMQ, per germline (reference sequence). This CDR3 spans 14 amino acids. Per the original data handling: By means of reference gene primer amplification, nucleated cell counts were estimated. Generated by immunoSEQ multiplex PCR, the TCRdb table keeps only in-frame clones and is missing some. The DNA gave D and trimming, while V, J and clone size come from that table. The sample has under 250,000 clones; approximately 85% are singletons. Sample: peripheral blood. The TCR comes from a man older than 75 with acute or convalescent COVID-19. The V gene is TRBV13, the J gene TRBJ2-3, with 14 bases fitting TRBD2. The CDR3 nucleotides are TGTGCCAGCTCGGGGACTAGCGGGGGAGATACGCAGTATTTT. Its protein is CASSGTSGGDTQYF.